Described below is a single TCR beta chain sequence and its context. The antigen this receptor binds is unknown. No quality values exist for individual bases; no much larger clone is one base distant. This entry belongs to a study of beta chain features in type 1 diabetes (dated by TCRdb to the late 2010s). At the level of the whole study: Mean age, gender distribution, total cell number and subset yield did not differ between patients and healthy donors. A total of 100 million to 110 million sorted cells were examined across all samples, and a strong correlation was observed between cell number per subset and RNA yield. In the study, TCRB repertoires of sorted circulating CD4+ T cell subsets from recently diagnosed type 1 diabetes patients were compared with those of matched healthy donors. Regulatory and stem cell-like memory subsets were isolated from only 8 patients and about eight healthy donors, whereas naive and central memory subsets came from all 30 or so donors.

The High Capacity cDNA Reverse Transcription Kit was used to reverse transcribe all of the isolated RNA, meaning that expressed TCRB transcripts were what got sequenced. Naive, central memory and regulatory T cell samples underwent deep immunoSEQ sequencing, averaging roughly 3.5 million total reads per sample. After sorted cells were lysed in RLT buffer, RNA was extracted with DNase-treated RNeasy Micro or Mini kits, with the choice depending on cell number. To prevent cross-contamination, every cell subset was processed on its own, while patient and healthy donor samples were processed together. The immunoSEQ multiplex PCR was used to amplify TCRB sequences from cDNA, yielding 87-bp fragments that span the CDR3 region. Amplicons were sequenced on the Illumina HiSeq platform. Per the original workflow: PCR bias was computationally corrected using synthetic template baselines, reads within Hamming distance 2 were collapsed, and singletons that could not be merged were discarded. Reads were aligned against IMGT to assign V, D and J genes, CDR3 length and insertions or deletions at six rearrangement sites. Within each subset, clonotype counts were normalized to sorted cell number, and only after that were true diversity and Gini coefficients computed with the tcR R package. Repertoire sharing was quantified using the overlap coefficient calculated on TCRB nucleotide sequences. As a proxy for the pre-selection repertoire, out-of-frame TCRB sequences from naive cells were analyzed. As stored in TCRdb, this immuneACCESS dataset retains in-frame rearrangements with V and J assigned. A fraction of the clones does not appear; measured against another copy, unresolved V genes explain less than half of the discrepancy, and the remainder lacks a known reason. V, J and clone size reflect that table, while D and trimming were determined from the DNA. Recorded for this sample are more than 250,000 clones; roughly 20% of them occurred a single time. In total, the top ten clones hold 0.028% of the sample.

The germline V end is reduced by 3 bases and the J end by 5 bases; junction bases left unmatched: 5. Measured from the cysteine to the phenylalanine, the CDR3 is 15 residues long. Only the CDR3 region is kept as DNA, spanning 45 bases read in frame from base 1. The germline V gene yields SGHRS for CDR1 and YFSETQ for CDR2. Each donor gave one peripheral blood draw, averaging approximately 0.11 L, which was collected into heparinised tubes. Using a panel that included CD45RO, CCR7, CD25, CD127, CD95 and CD27, naive, central memory, regulatory and stem cell-like memory CD4+ T cells were sorted on a BD FACSAria II. Purity was above 95% for every sorted population. Right away, PBMCs were isolated by Lymphoprep density gradient centrifugation and were stained directly, with no culture step. So that batch effects would be minimized, each experiment stained and sorted samples in pairs, pairing one healthy donor with one patient.

The study at large found these results: In all four CD4+ subsets, TCRB CDR3 length was moderately but significantly shorter in type 1 diabetes patients. Patients with type 1 diabetes made fewer insertions and deleted more nucleotides at VDJ recombination sites, implying thymic rearrangement abnormalities. Because cDNA rather than genomic DNA was sequenced, highly expressing activated cells could have been over-represented, although no difference in activation and CD3 levels was found between groups. Naive, central memory and regulatory TCRB repertoires appeared to be more alike among patients than among healthy donors. Shorter templates might have been favored by PCR, but patient and control samples were amplified and corrected together, so both groups would have been affected equally by any skew. HLA sub-analyses involved small numbers of individuals, so any influence of HLA type on TCRB rearrangement remained unresolved.

The sequenced material came from naive CD4+ T cells from blood. The sample's cell subset or site label, decoded: true naive CD4+ T cells. The TCR sequence derives from a woman in her thirties or forties with type 1 diabetes. The V and J genes are TRBV5-1 and TRBJ2-1, with TRBD2 matching 10 junction bases. The DNA sequence reads TGCGCCAGCAGCTACCAGCGGGGGGGAAACAATGAGCAGTTCTTC. Its protein reads: CASSYQRGGNNEQFF.